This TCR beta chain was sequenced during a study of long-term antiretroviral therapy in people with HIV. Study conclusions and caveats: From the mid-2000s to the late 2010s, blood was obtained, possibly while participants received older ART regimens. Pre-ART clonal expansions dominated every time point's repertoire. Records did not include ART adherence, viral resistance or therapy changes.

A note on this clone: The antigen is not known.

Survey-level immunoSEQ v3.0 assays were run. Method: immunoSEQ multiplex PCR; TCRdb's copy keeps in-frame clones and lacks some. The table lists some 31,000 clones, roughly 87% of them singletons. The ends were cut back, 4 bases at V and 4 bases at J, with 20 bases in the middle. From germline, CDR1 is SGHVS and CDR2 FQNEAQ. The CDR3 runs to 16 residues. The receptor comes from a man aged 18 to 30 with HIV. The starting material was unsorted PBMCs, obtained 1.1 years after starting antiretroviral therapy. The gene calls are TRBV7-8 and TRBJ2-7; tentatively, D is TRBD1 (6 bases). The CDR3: CASSSRQDPSPYEQYF. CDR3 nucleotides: TGTGCCAGCAGCTCCCGACAGGACCCCTCTCCGTACGAGCAGTACTTC.